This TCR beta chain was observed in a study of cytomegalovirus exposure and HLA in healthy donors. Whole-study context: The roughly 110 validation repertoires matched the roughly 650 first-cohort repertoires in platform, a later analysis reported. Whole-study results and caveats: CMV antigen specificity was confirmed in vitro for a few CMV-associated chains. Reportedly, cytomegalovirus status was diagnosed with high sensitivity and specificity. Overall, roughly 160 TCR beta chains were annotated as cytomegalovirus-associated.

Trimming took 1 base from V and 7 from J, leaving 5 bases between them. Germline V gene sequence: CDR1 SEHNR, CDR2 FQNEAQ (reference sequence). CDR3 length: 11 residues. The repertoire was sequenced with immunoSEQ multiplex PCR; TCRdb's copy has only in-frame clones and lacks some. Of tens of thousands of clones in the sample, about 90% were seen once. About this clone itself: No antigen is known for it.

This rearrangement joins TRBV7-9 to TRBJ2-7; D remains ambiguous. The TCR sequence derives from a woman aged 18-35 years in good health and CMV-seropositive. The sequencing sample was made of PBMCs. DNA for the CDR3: TGTGCCAGCAGCTTAGGTAGAGAGCAGTACTTC. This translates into CASSLGREQYF.